This T cell receptor (beta chain) was captured by sequencing in a study of neoadjuvant anti-PD-1 for oral cavity cancer. Study at large: Patients mostly received three to four biweekly nivolumab doses at 3 mg/kg before surgery. Non-progressing patients received a fourth nivolumab dose near day 43, then surgery on days 50-56.

Patients had newly diagnosed, untreated stage II-IVA oral cavity squamous cell carcinoma. Comment on this clone: What it binds is unknown.

Trimming took 6 bases from V and 2 from J, leaving 20 bases between them. Germline CDR1 reads WSHSY; CDR2 reads SAAADI. The CDR3 runs to 16 residues. Assay used: immunoSEQ multiplex PCR; TCRdb lists only in-frame clones, some missing. The table has roughly 12,000 clones, 57% seen once. Points from the study as a whole: Each response group had just three patients in TCR analyses.

This chain uses TRBV10-2 with TRBJ2-7, with D unclear. Sequenced material: tumor tissue, taken before nivolumab (anti-PD-1) treatment. This clonotype originated in a person aged 35 to 85 with oral cavity squamous cell carcinoma. Here the CDR3 reads CASRPSTVNGPYEQYF. In nucleotides, the CDR3 is TGCGCCAGCAGACCTTCGACGGTAAATGGTCCCTACGAGCAGTACTTC.